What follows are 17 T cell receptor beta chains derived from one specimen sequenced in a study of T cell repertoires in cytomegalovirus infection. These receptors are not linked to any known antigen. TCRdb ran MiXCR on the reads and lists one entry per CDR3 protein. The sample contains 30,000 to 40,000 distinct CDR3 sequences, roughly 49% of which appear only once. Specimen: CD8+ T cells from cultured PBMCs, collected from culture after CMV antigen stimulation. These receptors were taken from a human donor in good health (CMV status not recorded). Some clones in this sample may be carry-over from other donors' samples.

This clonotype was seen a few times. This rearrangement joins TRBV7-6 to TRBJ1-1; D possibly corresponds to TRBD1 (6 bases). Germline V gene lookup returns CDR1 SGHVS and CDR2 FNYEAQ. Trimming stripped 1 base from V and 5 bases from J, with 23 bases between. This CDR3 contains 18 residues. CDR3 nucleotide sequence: TGTGCCAGCAGCTTAGGGACGGGGGGCTATGCCCTGTGGACTGAAGCTTTCTTT. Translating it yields CASSLGTGGYALWTEAFF.

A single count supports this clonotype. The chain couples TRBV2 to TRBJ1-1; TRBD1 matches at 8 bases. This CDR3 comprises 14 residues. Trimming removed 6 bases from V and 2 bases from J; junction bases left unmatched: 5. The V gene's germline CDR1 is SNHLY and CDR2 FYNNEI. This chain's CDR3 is CASSGQGGNTEAFF. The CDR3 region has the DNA TGTGCCAGCAGCGGACAGGGTGGTAACACTGAAGCTTTCTTT.

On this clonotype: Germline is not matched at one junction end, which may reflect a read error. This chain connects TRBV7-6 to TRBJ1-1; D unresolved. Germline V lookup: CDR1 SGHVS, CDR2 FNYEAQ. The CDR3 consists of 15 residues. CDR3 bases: TGTGACAGCAGCTTGCAGCTGGGTGCGCGAAATGAAGCTTTCTTT. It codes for CDSSLQLGARNEAFF.

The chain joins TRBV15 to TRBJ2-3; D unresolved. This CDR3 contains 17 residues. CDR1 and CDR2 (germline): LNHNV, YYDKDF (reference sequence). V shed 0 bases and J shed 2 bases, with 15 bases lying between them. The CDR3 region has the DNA TGTGCCACCAGCAGAGATCATCCGCCGGCCATCACAGATACGCAGTATTTT. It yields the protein CATSRDHPPAITDTQYF.

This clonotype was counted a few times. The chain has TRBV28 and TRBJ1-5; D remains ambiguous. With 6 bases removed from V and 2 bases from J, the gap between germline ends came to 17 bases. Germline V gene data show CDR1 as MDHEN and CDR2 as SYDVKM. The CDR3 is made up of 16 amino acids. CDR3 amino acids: CASRLLTGGGNQPQHF. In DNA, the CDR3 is TGTGCCAGCAGGCTCCTAACGGGCGGCGGCAATCAGCCCCAGCATTTT.

The chain's CDR3 is CASRAGGMNTEAFF. The CDR3 region has the DNA TGTGCCAGCAGGGCAGGGGGCATGAACACTGAAGCTTTCTTT. The rearrangement links TRBV7-6 to TRBJ1-1; 8 positions agree with TRBD1. In germline, CDR1 is SGHVS, CDR2 FNYEAQ. This CDR3 has 14 amino acids. The trim removed 6 bases at V and 0 bases at J, leaving 3 bases unmatched.

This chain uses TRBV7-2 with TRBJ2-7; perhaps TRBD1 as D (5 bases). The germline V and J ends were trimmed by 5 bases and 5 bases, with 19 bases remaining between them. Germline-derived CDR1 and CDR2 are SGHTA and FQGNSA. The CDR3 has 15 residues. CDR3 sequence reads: CASSPPMQGKDEQYF. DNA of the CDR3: TGTGCCAGCAGCCCTCCAATGCAGGGTAAGGACGAGCAGTACTTC.

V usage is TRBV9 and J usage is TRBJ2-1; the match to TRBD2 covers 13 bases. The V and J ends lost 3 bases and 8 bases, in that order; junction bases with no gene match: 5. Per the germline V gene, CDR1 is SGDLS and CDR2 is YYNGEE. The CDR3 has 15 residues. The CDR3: CASSAWTSGGDEQFF. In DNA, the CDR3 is TGTGCCAGCAGCGCATGGACTAGCGGGGGCGATGAGCAGTTCTTC.

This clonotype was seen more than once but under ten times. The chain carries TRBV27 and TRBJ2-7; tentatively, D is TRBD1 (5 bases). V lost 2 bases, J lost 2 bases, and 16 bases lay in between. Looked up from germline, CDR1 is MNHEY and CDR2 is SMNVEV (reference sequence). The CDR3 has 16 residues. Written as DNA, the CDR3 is TGTGCCAGCAGTTTAGACCCCTTACAGGTGACCTACGAGCAGTACTTC. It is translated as CASSLDPLQVTYEQYF.

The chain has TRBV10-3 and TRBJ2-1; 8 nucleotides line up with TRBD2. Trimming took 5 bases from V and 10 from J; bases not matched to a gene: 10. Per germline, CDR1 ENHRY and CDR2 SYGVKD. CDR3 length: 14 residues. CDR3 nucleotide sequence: TGTGCCATCAGTCGGGGCGGGGGGCGTGAAGAGCAGTTCTTC. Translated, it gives CAISRGGGREEQFF.

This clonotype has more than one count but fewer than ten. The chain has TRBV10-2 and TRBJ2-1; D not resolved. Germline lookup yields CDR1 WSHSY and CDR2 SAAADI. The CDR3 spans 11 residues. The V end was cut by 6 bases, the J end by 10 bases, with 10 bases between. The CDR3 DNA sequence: TGCGCCAGCAGAGAAAGGACGGAGCAGTTCTTC. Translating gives CASRERTEQFF.

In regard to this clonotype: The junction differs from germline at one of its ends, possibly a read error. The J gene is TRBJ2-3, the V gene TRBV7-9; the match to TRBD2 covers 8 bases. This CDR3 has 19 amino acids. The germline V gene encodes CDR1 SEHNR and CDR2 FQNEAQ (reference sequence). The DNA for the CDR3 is TGTGCCAGCAGCCGAGTGCGGACATTGACGGGGGGGCGAACAGATAAGCAGTATTTT. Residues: CASSRVRTLTGGRTDKQYF.

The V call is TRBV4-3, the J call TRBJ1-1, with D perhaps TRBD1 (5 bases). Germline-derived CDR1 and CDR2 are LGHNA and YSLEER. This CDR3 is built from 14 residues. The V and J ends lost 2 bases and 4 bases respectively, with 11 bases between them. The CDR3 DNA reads TGCGCCAGCAGCCAACAGGGTGTTGGCACTGAAGCTTTCTTT. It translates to CASSQQGVGTEAFF.

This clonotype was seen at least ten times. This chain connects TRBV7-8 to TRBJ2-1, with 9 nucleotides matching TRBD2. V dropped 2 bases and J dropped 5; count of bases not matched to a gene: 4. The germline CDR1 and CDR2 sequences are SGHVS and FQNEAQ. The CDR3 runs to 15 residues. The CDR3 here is CASSLRGRENNEQFF. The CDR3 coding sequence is TGTGCCAGCAGCTTACGCGGGAGGGAAAACAATGAGCAGTTCTTC.

This CDR3 reads CASSARDRDEQFF. The CDR3 DNA reads TGTGCCAGCAGTGCCCGGGACAGGGATGAGCAGTTCTTC. The chain uses TRBV2 and TRBJ2-1; 9 bases match TRBD1. The CDR3 extends over 13 amino acids. Trimming at V came to 4 bases and at J to 8 bases, leaving 3 bases not matched to a gene. Germline assignment: CDR1 SNHLY and CDR2 FYNNEI.

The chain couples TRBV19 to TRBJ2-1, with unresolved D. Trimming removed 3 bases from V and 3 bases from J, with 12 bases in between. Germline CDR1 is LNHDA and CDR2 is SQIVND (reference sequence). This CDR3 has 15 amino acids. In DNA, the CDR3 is TGTGCCAGTAGTATTGGAGAGGCCCTCTACAATGAGCAGTTCTTC. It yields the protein CASSIGEALYNEQFF.

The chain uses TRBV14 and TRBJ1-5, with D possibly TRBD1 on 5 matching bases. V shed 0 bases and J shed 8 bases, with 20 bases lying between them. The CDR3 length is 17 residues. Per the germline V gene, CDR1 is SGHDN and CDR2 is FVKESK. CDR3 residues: CASSQDYLGAREEPQHF. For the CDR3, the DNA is TGTGCCAGCAGCCAAGATTATTTAGGGGCCCGGGAGGAGCCCCAGCATTTT. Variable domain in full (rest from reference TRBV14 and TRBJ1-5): EAGVTQFPSHSVIEKGQTVTLRCDPISGHDNLYWYRRVMGKEIKFLLHFVKESKQDESGMPNNRFLAERTGGTYSTLKVQPAELEDSGVYFCASSQDYLGAREEPQHFGDGTRLSIL.